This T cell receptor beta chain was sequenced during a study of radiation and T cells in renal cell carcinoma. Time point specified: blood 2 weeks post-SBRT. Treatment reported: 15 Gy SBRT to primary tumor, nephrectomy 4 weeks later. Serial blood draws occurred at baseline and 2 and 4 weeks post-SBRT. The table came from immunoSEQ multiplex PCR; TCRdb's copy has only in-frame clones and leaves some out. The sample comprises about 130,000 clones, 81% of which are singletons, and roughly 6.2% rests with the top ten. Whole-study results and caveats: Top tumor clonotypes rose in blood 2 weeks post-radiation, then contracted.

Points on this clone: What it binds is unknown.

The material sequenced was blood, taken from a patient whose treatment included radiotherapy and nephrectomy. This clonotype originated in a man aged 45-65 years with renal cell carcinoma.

The CDR3 is CASSFQGPTEAFF. The CDR3 DNA is TGTGCCAGCAGCTTTCAGGGGCCCACTGAAGCTTTCTTT. The V call is TRBV7-9, the J call TRBJ1-1; a possible D gene is TRBD1 (6 bases). CDR3 length: 13 amino acids. Germline CDR1 is SEHNR and CDR2 is FQNEAQ (reference sequence). Trimming shortened V by 3 bases and J by 4 bases, and 9 bases separated the two germline ends.